What follows are 20 T cell receptor beta chains derived from one specimen sequenced in a study of T cells after posttransplantation cyclophosphamide. Libraries were prepared by immunoSEQ multiplex PCR; TCRdb keeps only in-frame clonotypes and omits some of them. The data contain roughly 4,900 clones, roughly 80% of them singletons. Treatment was busulfan-fludarabine conditioning, a marrow graft, and cyclophosphamide on days +3 and +4. Sequences were derived from PBMCs, sampled after allogeneic stem cell transplant with posttransplant cyclophosphamide. Every receptor here comes from a male patient between 45 and 60 years old who received an allogeneic stem cell transplant from a related donor and was CMV-positive. Some T cells may possibly be graft donor cells.

The chain combines TRBV5-1 with TRBJ1-1, with D maybe TRBD1 (5 bases). V lost 1 base to trimming and J lost 7 bases, with 11 bases between them. This CDR3 contains 13 residues. CDR1 is SGHRS and CDR2 is YFSETQ in the germline V gene. DNA for the CDR3: TGCGCCAGCAGCTTGCGTTTGGGGGGTGAAGCTTTCTTT. Amino acid sequence: CASSLRLGGEAFF.

This sequence joins TRBV7-9 and TRBJ2-1; no firm D call. CDR3 length: 14 amino acids. Germline V CDR1 and CDR2: SEHNR, FQNEAQ (reference sequence). V was clipped by 1 base and J by 4 bases, with 8 bases between them. The DNA of the CDR3 is TGTGCCAGCAGCTTAGGCAGCGAATACAATGAGCAGTTCTTC. Encoded protein: CASSLGSEYNEQFF.

The CDR3 reads CAWSGGYSAARTGELFF. CDR3 DNA: TGTGCCTGGAGCGGGGGGTATAGCGCCGCGAGAACCGGGGAGCTGTTTTTT. The J gene is TRBJ2-2, the V gene TRBV30; 7 bases fit TRBD2. The CDR3 loop spans 17 amino acids. The J segment lost 5 bases and the V segment lost 3 bases, leaving 15 bases of the junction unmatched. The V gene's germline CDR1 is GTSNPN and CDR2 SVGIG (reference sequence). Drawing the rest from reference TRBV30 and TRBJ2-2, the complete variable domain is SQTIHQWPATLVQPVGSPLSLECTVEGTSNPNLYWYRQAAGRGLQLLFYSVGIGQISSEVPQNLSASRPQDRQFILSSKKLLLSDSGFYLCAWSGGYSAARTGELFFGEGSRLTVL.

This chain joins TRBV18 and TRBJ2-3, with 12 positions matching TRBD1. This CDR3 comprises 15 residues. Trimming removed 6 bases from V and 4 bases from J; junction bases left unmatched: 5. The germline V gene has CDR1 KGHSH and CDR2 LQKENI. The CDR3 sequence is CASSGTGGGADTQYF. The CDR3 DNA is TGTGCCAGCTCGGGGACAGGGGGCGGCGCAGATACGCAGTATTTT.

V and J are TRBV5-1 and TRBJ2-7, with unresolved D. V dropped 6 bases and J dropped 7 bases, with 11 bases sitting between them. Germline V gene lookup returns CDR1 SGHRS and CDR2 YFSETQ. This CDR3 is 11 amino acids long. The CDR3 bases are TGCGCCAGCACGCTAGACCGGGAGCAGTACTTC. Its translation is CASTLDREQYF.

The rearrangement joins TRBV27 to TRBJ1-2; TRBD1 matches at 12 bases. V was clipped by 2 bases and J by 7 bases; unmatched bases: 5. CDR1 and CDR2 (germline): MNHEY, SMNVEV (reference sequence). The CDR3 contains 15 residues. The CDR3 DNA sequence: TGTGCCAGCAGTTTAAGGGGACAGGGGGCAGGTGGCTACACCTTC. It translates to CASSLRGQGAGGYTF.

This chain links TRBV5-1 with TRBJ2-3; 7 bases agree with TRBD2. Germline trimming cut 4 bases from V and 5 bases from J; bases unmatched to any gene: 4. CDR1 is SGHRS and CDR2 is YFSETQ in the germline V gene. The CDR3 consists of 13 residues. The CDR3 DNA follows: TGCGCCAGCAGCGTGGCGGGGGTAGATACGCAGTATTTT. It codes for CASSVAGVDTQYF.

This clone occurred a few times. This chain links TRBV7-9 with TRBJ2-1; TRBD2 matches at 10 bases. Germline assignment: CDR1 SEHNR and CDR2 FQNEAQ (reference sequence). Unmatched junction bases numbered 2, after V lost 2 bases and J lost 4 bases. This CDR3 spans 15 amino acids. The CDR3 is CASSLPSGSYNEQFF. The CDR3 region has the DNA TGTGCCAGCAGCTTACCTAGCGGGAGTTACAATGAGCAGTTCTTC.

This clone was seen once. The chain carries TRBV11-3 and TRBJ2-7, with 8 bases that match TRBD1. The CDR3 consists of 15 residues. V dropped 5 bases and J dropped 2; count of bases not matched to a gene: 8. The germline V gene has CDR1 SGHNT and CDR2 YENEEA. As DNA, the CDR3 is TGTGCCAGCAGCCCAGGGGGCCTCAGTACCTACGAGCAGTACTTC. This translates into CASSPGGLSTYEQYF.

The rearrangement links TRBV7-2 to TRBJ2-7; D gene unclear. The CDR3 sequence is 14 residues long. From germline, CDR1 is SGHTA and CDR2 FQGNSA. V was shortened by 5 bases and J by 0 bases, with 11 bases between the two germline ends. DNA for the CDR3: TGTGCCAGCAGCCGTCCGACGGGCTCCTACGAGCAGTACTTC. Its translation is CASSRPTGSYEQYF. Combining the CDR3 with reference TRBV7-2 and TRBJ2-7 gives the whole variable domain GAGVSQSPSNKVTEKGKDVELRCDPISGHTALYWYRQSLGQGLEFLIYFQGNSAPDKSGLPSDRFSAERTGGSVSTLTIQRTQQEDSAVYLCASSRPTGSYEQYFGPGTRLTVT.

This chain links TRBV6-6 with TRBJ1-6; maybe TRBD1 (5 bases). The CDR3 has 13 residues. Trimming cost V 5 bases and J 8 bases, with 10 bases left between them. The germline CDR1 and CDR2 sequences are MNHNY and SVGAGI (reference sequence). For the CDR3, the DNA is TGTGCCAGCAGTCGACGGGGGGATTCACCCCTCCACTTT. It translates to CASSRRGDSPLHF.

CDR3 loop: CASSRGETGNTIYF. CDR3 DNA: TGTGCCAGCAGCAGGGGCGAGACTGGAAACACCATATATTTT. The J gene is TRBJ1-3, the V gene TRBV7-2, with a possible D match to TRBD1 (5 bases). This CDR3 comprises 14 residues. Trimming stripped 5 bases from V and 2 bases from J, with 10 bases between. The germline CDR1 and CDR2 sequences are SGHTA and FQGNSA.

The chain recombines TRBV11-2 with TRBJ2-7; a possible D gene is TRBD2 (5 bases). There are 15 residues in the CDR3. The V end lost 1 base, the J end lost 2 bases, and 12 bases lay between the germline ends. The germline gives CDR1 SGHAT, CDR2 FQNNGV. The CDR3 DNA reads as TGTGCCAGCAGCTTAGGCCTGGACGGGACCTACGAGCAGTACTTC. Amino acids: CASSLGLDGTYEQYF.

This chain uses TRBV7-8 with TRBJ1-1, with D perhaps TRBD1 (5 bases). Trimming took off 3 bases at V and 0 bases at J, with 14 bases between the two ends. CDR1 and CDR2 (germline): SGHVS, FQNEAQ. The CDR3 runs to 16 residues. This CDR3 reads CASSFRAGLMNTEAFF. The CDR3 bases are TGTGCCAGCAGCTTCCGAGCGGGACTTATGAACACTGAAGCTTTCTTT.

The sample holds a few counts of this clone. The chain recombines TRBV5-4 with TRBJ2-6; TRBD1 aligns across 8 bases. This CDR3 spans 15 amino acids. CDR1 SGHNT and CDR2 YYREEE come from the germline V gene (reference sequence). J lost 2 bases, V lost 4 bases, and 2 bases had no gene match. For the CDR3, the DNA is TGTGCCAGCAGCCTGGGACAGGCTGGGGCCAACGTCCTGACTTTC. The encoded protein is CASSLGQAGANVLTF. The complete variable domain, with remaining parts taken from reference TRBV5-4 and TRBJ2-6, reads ETGVTQSPTHLIKTRGQQVTLRCSSQSGHNTVSWYQQALGQGPQFIFQYYREEENGRGNFPPRFSGLQFPNYSSELNVNALELDDSALYLCASSLGQAGANVLTFGAGSRLTVL.

This clone was observed a few times. The chain links TRBV21-1 to TRBJ2-3; TRBD1, as called in the table, went unchecked against the DNA. TRBV21-1 is a pseudogene segment. The CDR3 is made up of 17 amino acids. CDR3 region: CASSTQPGQGVPDTQYF. The DNA of the CDR3 is TGTGCCAGCAGCACCCAACCGGGACAGGGGGTCCCAGATACGCAGTATTTT.

Details on this clone: No conserved phenylalanine or tryptophan is present at the end of the CDR3, so a read error is the likely explanation. The rearrangement joins TRBV11-2 to TRBJ1-1; 12 nucleotides agree with TRBD1. This CDR3 is built from 16 residues. CDR1 is SGHAT, CDR2 FQNNGV, per germline. V dropped 1 base and J dropped 3; count of bases not matched to a gene: 3. Written as DNA, the CDR3 is TGTGCCAGCAGCTTAGGGGACAGGGGGCCCGACACTGAAGCTTTCCTT. It encodes CASSLGDRGPDTEAFL.

The rearrangement uses TRBV7-6 and TRBJ1-3, with TRBD1 matching 7 bases. Germline loops: CDR1 SGHVS, CDR2 FNYEAQ. CDR3 size: 13 residues. With 3 bases clipped from V and 11 bases from J, the junction kept 7 bases outside the gene matches. The CDR3 here is CASSFNGQAPIYF. CDR3 in DNA: TGTGCCAGCAGCTTTAACGGACAGGCTCCCATATATTTT.

The V and J genes are TRBV10-3 and TRBJ2-2, with TRBD1 identical over 11 bases. Germline CDR1 and CDR2: ENHRY and SYGVKD. After removal of 6 bases from V and 7 bases from J, the junction contained 10 bases not matched to a gene. This CDR3 is built from 16 residues. The chain's CDR3 is CAIRVGTGGVGGELFF. The CDR3 DNA is TGTGCCATCAGAGTCGGGACAGGGGGAGTAGGCGGGGAGCTGTTTTTT.

V and J are TRBV7-9 and TRBJ2-7; perhaps TRBD1 as D (6 bases). CDR3 length: 15 amino acids. Germline CDR1 and CDR2: SEHNR and FQNEAQ (reference sequence). V was shortened by 4 bases and J by 1 base, with 14 bases between the two germline ends. CDR3 sequence reads: CASSSTLGQSYEQYF. In DNA form, the CDR3 reads TGTGCCAGCAGCTCGACCTTGGGACAATCCTACGAGCAGTACTTC.